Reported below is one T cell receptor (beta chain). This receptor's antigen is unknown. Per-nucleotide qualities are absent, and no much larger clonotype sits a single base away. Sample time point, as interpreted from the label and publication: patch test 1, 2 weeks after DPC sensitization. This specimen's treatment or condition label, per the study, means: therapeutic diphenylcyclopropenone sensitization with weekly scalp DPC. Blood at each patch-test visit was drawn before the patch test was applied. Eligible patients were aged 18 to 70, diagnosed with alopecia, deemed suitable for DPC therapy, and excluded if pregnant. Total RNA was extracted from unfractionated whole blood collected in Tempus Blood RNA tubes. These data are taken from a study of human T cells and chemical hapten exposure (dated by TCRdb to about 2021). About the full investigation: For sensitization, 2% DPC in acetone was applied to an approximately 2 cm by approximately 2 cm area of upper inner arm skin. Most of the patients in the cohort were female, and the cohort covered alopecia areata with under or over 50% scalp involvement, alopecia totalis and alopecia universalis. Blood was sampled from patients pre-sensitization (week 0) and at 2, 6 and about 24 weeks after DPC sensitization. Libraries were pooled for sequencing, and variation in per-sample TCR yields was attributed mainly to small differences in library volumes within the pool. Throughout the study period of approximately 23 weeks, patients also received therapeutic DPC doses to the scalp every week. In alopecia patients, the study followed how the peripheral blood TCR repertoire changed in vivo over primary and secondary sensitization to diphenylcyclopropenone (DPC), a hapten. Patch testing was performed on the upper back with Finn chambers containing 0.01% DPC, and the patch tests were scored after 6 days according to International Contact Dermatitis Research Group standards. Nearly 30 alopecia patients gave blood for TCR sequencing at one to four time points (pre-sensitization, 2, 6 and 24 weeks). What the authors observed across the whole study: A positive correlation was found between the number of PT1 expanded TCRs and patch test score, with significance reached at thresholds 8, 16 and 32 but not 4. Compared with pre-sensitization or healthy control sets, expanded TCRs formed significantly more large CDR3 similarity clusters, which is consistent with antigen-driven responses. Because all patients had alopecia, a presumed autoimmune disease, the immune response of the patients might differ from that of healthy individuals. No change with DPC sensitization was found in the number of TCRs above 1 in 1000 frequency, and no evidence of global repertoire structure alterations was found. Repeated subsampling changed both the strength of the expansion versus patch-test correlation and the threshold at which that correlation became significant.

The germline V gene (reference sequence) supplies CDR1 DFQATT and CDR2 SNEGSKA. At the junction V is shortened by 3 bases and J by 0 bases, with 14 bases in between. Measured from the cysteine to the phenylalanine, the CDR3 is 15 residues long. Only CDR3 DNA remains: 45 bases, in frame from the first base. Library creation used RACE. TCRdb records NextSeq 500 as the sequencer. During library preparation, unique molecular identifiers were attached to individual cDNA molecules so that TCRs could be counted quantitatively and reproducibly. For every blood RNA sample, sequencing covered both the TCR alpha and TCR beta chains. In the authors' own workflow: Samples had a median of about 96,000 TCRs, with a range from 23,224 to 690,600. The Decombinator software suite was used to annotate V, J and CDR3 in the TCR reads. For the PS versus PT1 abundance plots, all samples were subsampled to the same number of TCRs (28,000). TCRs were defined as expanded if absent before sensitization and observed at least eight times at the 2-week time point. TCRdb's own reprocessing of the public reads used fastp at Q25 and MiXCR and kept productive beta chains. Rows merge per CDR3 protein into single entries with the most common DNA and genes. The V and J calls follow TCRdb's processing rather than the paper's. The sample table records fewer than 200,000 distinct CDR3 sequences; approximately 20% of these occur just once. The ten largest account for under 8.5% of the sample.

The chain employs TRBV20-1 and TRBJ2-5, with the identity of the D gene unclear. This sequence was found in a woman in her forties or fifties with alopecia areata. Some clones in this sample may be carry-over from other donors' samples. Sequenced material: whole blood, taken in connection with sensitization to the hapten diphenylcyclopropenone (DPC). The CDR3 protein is CSASPRNWYQETQYF. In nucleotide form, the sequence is TGCAGTGCTAGCCCTCGAAACTGGTACCAAGAGACCCAGTACTTC.